A single sample is the source of the 2 T cell receptor beta chains below, sequenced in a study of early T cells in non-severe SARS-CoV-2 infection. TCRdb ran MiXCR on the 5' RACE reads and lists one entry per CDR3 protein. Of about 52,000 distinct CDR3 sequences detected, about 10% appear once; the ten largest clones hold over 10%. The specimen sequenced was whole blood. The source is an adult who was a healthcare worker with PCR-confirmed SARS-CoV-2 infection or an uninfected control (not recorded which).

This clonotype came up once. J is TRBJ1-5 and V is TRBV2, with TRBD1 as a possible D gene (5 bases). Trimming removed 4 bases at V and 6 bases at J, with 10 bases between. Germline V gene lookup returns CDR1 SNHLY and CDR2 FYNNEI. This CDR3 has 13 residues. This chain's CDR3 is CASSGREGQPQHF. The CDR3 DNA is TGTGCCAGCAGTGGCAGGGAGGGTCAGCCCCAGCATTTT.

This clonotype was counted ten times or more. The chain has TRBV5-6 and TRBJ2-1, with D tentatively TRBD1 (6 bases). V dropped 3 bases and J dropped 5 bases, with 18 bases sitting between them. CDR1 SGHDT and CDR2 YYEEEE come from the germline V gene. The CDR3 has 16 residues. The CDR3 DNA follows: TGTGCCAGCAGCTCTGCTGCAGGGGTAGCGAACAATGAGCAGTTCTTC. Translation: CASSSAAGVANNEQFF.